This entry is about one T cell receptor beta chain. In the PCR, 60 Vbeta and 13 Jbeta primers were used. Sequenced by immunoSEQ multiplex PCR; TCRdb stores in-frame clones only, minus some. This sample has 75,000 to 100,000 clones, with about 74% found just once. V was shortened by 1 base and J by 2 bases, with 9 bases between the two germline ends. The CDR3 covers 14 residues. The V gene's germline CDR1 is SGHTA and CDR2 FQGNSA. The sample belongs to a study of cytomegalovirus exposure and HLA in healthy donors. Input material: PBMCs. This chain joins TRBV7-2 and TRBJ2-7; D might be TRBD1 (6 bases). This clonotype was obtained from a male donor in good health and CMV-seronegative. The chain's CDR3 is CASSLGGPTYEQYF. In nucleotides, the CDR3 is TGTGCCAGCAGCTTAGGGGGGCCGACCTACGAGCAGTACTTC.